The clone carrying this TCR beta chain was seen more than once but under ten times. The antigen is not known. These patients had recovered from COVID-19 ranging mild to severe. TCRdb's table, derived via immunoSEQ multiplex PCR, lists solely in-frame clones and lacks some. The sample yields fewer than 100,000 clones, 83% seen once. The germline CDR1 and CDR2 sequences are MGHRA and YSYEKL. The CDR3 runs to 15 residues. V lost 1 base and J lost 6, with 13 bases in between. This sample was included in a study of CD4 T cell repertoires in COVID-19. Study-level results: Between about 6.5 and 26% of SARS-CoV-2 clonotypes also appeared in SARS-CoV and/or HKU1 spike cultures. Suggested intraclonal diversification: top SARS-CoV-2-reactive clonotypes appeared in two or three memory subsets.

The chain uses TRBV4-1 and TRBJ1-5, with a weak D call TRBD1 (5 bases). Sequencing used CD4+ T cells from peripheral blood, obtained after recovery from COVID-19. The sequence was collected from a human donor who had COVID-19. In DNA form, the CDR3 reads TGCGCCAGCAGCCAAGGTCCAGGGATGCGTCAGCCCCAGCATTTT. It codes for CASSQGPGMRQPQHF.